A selection of T cell receptor beta chains follows, all from one sample in a study of T-cell reconstitution after alpha-beta-depleted transplantation in children. TCRdb passed the PCR reads through MiXCR, listing each CDR3 protein once. The sample carries about a million distinct CDR3 sequences, about 29% recorded once. The starting material was PBMCs, mostly from graft donor cells, obtained 360 days after TCRalphabeta/CD19-depleted stem cell transplant. The receptors derive from a boy less than two years old who had a stem cell transplant for SCID, so the T cells may come from the graft donor. The CDR3 runs from the conserved cysteine through the conserved F or W. Fields, in order: clone size, D gene, V gene, J gene, CDR3 protein, CDR3 DNA. D genes are given only for firm matches. The size entry is marked missing in some rows and otherwise reads once, few, many or a size class.

>-|-|TRBV12-3/TRBV12-4|TRBJ2-5
CASSLDRVIEETQYF
TGTGCCAGCAGTTTAGATCGAGTTATTGAAGAGACCCAGTACTTC
>many|TRBD2|TRBV7-9|TRBJ2-2
CASSLKRGNTGELFF
TGTGCCAGCAGCTTGAAGCGGGGGAACACCGGGGAGCTGTTTTTT
>once|-|TRBV5-1|TRBJ2-5
CASSLVVTQETQYF
TGCGCCAGCAGCTTGGTTGTAACCCAAGAGACCCAGTACTTC
>-|TRBD1|TRBV7-6|TRBJ2-3
CASRPTGGSTDTQYF
TGTGCCAGCAGGCCCACAGGGGGGAGCACAGATACGCAGTATTTT
>few|-|TRBV2|TRBJ2-1
CASAEAEAIYNEQFF
TGTGCCAGTGCTGAAGCAGAGGCTATCTACAATGAGCAGTTCTTC
>-|TRBD2|TRBV20-1|TRBJ2-7
CSARDRSGGPPYEQYF
TGCAGTGCTAGAGATCGTAGCGGGGGGCCTCCCTACGAGCAGTACTTC
>-|-|TRBV4-1|TRBJ2-7
CASSRRAGNHEQYF
TGCGCCAGCAGCCGGAGGGCCGGGAACCACGAGCAGTACTTC
>few|-|TRBV25-1|TRBJ2-1
CASSDPGDNEQFF
TGTGCCAGCAGTGACCCGGGAGACAATGAGCAGTTCTTC
>-|-|TRBV2|TRBJ1-3
CASRPLASGNTIYF
TGTGCCAGCAGGCCGCTTGCCTCTGGAAACACCATATATTTT
>few|TRBD1|TRBV29-1|TRBJ2-2
CSASTGGTGELFF
TGCAGCGCGTCCACAGGGGGCACCGGGGAGCTGTTTTTT
>-|-|TRBV9|TRBJ1-2
CASSTRQKTDRRSFSGYTF
TGTGCCAGCAGCACCAGACAAAAAACCGACAGGCGGTCCTTTAGTGGCTACACCTTC